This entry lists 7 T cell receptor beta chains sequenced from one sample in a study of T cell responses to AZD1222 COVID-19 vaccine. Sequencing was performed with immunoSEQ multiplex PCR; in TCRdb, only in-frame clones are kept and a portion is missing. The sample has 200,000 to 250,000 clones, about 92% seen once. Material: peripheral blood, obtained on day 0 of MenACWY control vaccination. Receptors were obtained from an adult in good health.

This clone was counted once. CDR3 nucleotide sequence: TGTGCCAGCAGTTTGGGAGGTGCGGGGGGGCGAAATACGCAGTATTTT. Protein product: CASSLGGAGGRNTQYF. This chain connects TRBV27 to TRBJ2-3; 9 bases match TRBD2. V was pared by 3 bases and J by 7 bases, with 11 bases of the junction left unmatched. Germline loops: CDR1 MNHEY, CDR2 SMNVEV (reference sequence). The CDR3 length is 16 residues.

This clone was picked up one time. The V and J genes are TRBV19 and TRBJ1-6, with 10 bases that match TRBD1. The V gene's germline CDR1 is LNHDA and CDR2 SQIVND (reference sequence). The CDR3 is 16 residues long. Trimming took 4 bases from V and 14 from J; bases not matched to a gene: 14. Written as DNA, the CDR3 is TGTGCCAGTAGTACCGGGGACAGGGGCCAAGGGTACACCCTCCACTTT. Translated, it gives CASSTGDRGQGYTLHF.

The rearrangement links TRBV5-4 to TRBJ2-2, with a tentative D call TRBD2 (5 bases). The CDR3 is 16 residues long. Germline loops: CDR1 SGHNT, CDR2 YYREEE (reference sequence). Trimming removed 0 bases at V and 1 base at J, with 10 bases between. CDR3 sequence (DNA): TGTGCCAGCAGCTTGGCCGGGATCGGGAACACCGGGGAGCTGTTTTTT. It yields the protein CASSLAGIGNTGELFF.

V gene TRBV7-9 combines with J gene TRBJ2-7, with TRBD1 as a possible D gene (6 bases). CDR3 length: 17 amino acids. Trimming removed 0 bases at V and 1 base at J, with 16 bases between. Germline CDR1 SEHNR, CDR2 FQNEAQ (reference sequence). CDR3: CASSLAPGGTFSYEQYF. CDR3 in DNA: TGTGCCAGCAGCTTAGCCCCTGGGGGCACTTTTTCCTACGAGCAGTACTTC.

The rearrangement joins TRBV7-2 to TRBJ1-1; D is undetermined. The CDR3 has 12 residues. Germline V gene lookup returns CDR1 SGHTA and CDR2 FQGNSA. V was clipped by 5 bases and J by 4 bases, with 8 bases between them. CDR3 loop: CASSLRTTEAFF. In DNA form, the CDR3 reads TGTGCCAGCAGCCTACGTACCACTGAAGCTTTCTTT.

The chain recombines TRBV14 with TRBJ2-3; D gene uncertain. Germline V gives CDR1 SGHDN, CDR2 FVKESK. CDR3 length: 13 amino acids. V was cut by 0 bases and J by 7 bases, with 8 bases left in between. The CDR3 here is CASSQDPPHTQYF. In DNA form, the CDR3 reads TGTGCCAGCAGCCAAGACCCCCCTCATACGCAGTATTTT.

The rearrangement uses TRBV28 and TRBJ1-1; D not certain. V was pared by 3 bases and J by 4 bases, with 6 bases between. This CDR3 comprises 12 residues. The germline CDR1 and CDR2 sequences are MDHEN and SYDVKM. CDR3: CASSLWVTEAFF. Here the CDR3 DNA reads TGTGCCAGCAGTTTGTGGGTCACTGAAGCTTTCTTT. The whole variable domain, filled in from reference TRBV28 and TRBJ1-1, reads DVKVTQSSRYLVKRTGEKVFLECVQDMDHENMFWYRQDPGLGLRLIYFSYDVKMKEKGDIPEGYSVSREKKERFSLILESASTNQTSMYLCASSLWVTEAFFGQGTRLTVV.